The present TCR beta chain was sequenced within a study of T cells in Graves' hyperthyroidism and ophthalmopathy. Across the study: Peripheral blood samples were taken at initial diagnosis, prior to any treatment.

Authors of the study amplified TCR beta CDR3 regions from RNA transcripts. When the TCR CDR3 underwent first-round RT-PCR, the HTBI primer set was used. Using its own MiXCR run on the multiplex PCR reads, TCRdb lists one record per CDR3 protein. The sample carries about 620,000 distinct CDR3 sequences, roughly 15% recorded once. Exclusions: uncontrolled infection, other autoimmune disease, pregnancy, lactation. V lost 4 bases and J lost 4; bases outside the gene matches: 3. Germline CDR1 reads DFQATT; CDR2 reads SNEGSKA (reference sequence). The CDR3 is 12 residues long. This clonotype has only a few counts.

This sequence was found in a woman between 25 and 40 years old with Graves' hyperthyroidism. Sequenced input: blood. V and J are TRBV20-1 and TRBJ1-2; 7 bases match TRBD1. The CDR3 DNA reads as TGCAGTGCTACCGGGACAGCCTATGGCTACACCTTC. This codes for CSATGTAYGYTF.